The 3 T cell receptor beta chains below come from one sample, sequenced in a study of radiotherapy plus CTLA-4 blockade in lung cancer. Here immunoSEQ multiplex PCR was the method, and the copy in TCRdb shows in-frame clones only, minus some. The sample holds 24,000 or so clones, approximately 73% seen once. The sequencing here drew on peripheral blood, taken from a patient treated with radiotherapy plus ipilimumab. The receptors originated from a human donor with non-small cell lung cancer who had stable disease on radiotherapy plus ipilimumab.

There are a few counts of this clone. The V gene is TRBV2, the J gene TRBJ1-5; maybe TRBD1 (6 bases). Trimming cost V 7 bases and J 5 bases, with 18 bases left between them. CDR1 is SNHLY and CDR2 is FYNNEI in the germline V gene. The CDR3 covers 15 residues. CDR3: CASKGREGGYQPQHF. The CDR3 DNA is TGTGCCAGCAAGGGGAGGGAGGGGGGCTATCAGCCCCAGCATTTT.

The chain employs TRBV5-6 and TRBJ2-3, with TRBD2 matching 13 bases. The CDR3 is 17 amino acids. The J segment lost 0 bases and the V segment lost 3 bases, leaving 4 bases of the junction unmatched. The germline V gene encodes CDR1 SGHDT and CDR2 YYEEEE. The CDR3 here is CASSWATSGRSTDTQYF. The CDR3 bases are TGTGCCAGCAGCTGGGCGACTAGCGGGAGGAGCACAGATACGCAGTATTTT.

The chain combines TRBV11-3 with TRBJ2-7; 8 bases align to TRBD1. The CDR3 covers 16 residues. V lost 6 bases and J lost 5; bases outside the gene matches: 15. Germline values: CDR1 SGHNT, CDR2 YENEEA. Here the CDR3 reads CASSAQGAQGTNEQYF. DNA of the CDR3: TGTGCCAGCAGTGCCCAGGGGGCGCAAGGAACCAACGAGCAGTACTTC.